This T cell receptor beta chain emerged from a study of blood T cell repertoires in COVID-19. Overall study context: The origin of the acute and convalescent COVID-19 samples was the United States, Italy and Spain. The cDNA or gDNA used as material had been derived from T cells, B-cell-depleted T cells, or PBMCs.

As handled by the study authors: Counts of nucleated cells, estimated from reference gene primer amplification, were obtained. The table came from immunoSEQ multiplex PCR; TCRdb's copy has only in-frame clones and leaves some out. V and J calls and clone size are as listed in that table; D and trimming were resolved from the DNA. The table shows tens of thousands of clones, with roughly 80% occurring only once. The ends were cut back, 1 base at V and 5 bases at J, with 7 bases in the middle. This CDR3 spans 14 amino acids. Germline V lookup: CDR1 SGHRS, CDR2 YFSETQ. The chain carries TRBV5-1 and TRBJ1-6, with D unresolved. The clonotype originates from a man between 70 and 80 years old with acute or convalescent COVID-19. The sample taken for sequencing was peripheral blood. CDR3 loop: CASSLLRNNSPLHF. The CDR3 DNA follows: TGCGCCAGCAGCTTGCTGCGCAATAATTCACCCCTCCACTTT.